This T cell receptor (beta chain) came from a study of T cells in Graves' hyperthyroidism and ophthalmopathy. The PBMCs were taken from approximately 11 ml of fresh peripheral blood. This clonotype was detected only a few times. Its antigen remains unknown. Germline assignment: CDR1 WSHSY and CDR2 SAAADI. The V gene lost 2 bases and the J gene lost 2 bases, with 6 bases spanning the gap. The length of the CDR3 is 13 residues. Broader study findings: Using 13 V-J features, a model discriminated ophthalmopathy from stable hyperthyroidism. Most clonotypes that expanded in the thyroid above 0.001 also showed up in blood.

The TCR beta CDR3 regions underwent amplification using RNA transcripts as the source. The HTBI set primed first-round TCR CDR3 RT-PCR. TCRdb re-called the multiplex PCR reads with MiXCR, one entry per CDR3 protein. The repertoire holds 150,000 to 200,000 distinct CDR3 sequences, about 9% seen once, with less than 25% in the top ten. This receptor was obtained from a woman in her late teens or twenties with Graves' hyperthyroidism that later progressed to Graves' ophthalmopathy. The chain uses TRBV10-2 and TRBJ1-1, with D hard to call. The sequenced sample consisted of blood. This CDR3 reads CASSEDTNTEAFF. The DNA of the CDR3 is TGCGCCAGCAGTGAGGACACAAACACTGAAGCTTTCTTT.